This TCR beta chain was documented in a study of cytomegalovirus exposure and HLA in healthy donors. Study findings and constraints: Roughly even sequencing depth across donors was the assumption behind the presence/absence analyses. Earlier analysis yielded a pattern in which most TCR beta V segments were productive about 90% or about 30% of the time. Reports described diagnosis of cytomegalovirus status by the classifier as highly specific and sensitive. Researchers reported that three CMV-associated chains were confirmed in vitro as CMV antigen-specific.

Of note for this clone: Its antigen is still unknown.

It was with 60 Vbeta and 13 Jbeta primers that the PCR ran. Sequencing used immunoSEQ multiplex PCR; TCRdb keeps in-frame clones, though not all of them. The sample holds 150,000 to 200,000 clones; roughly 77% are singletons and the top ten take 1.6%. This CDR3 region has 16 residues. The ends were cut back, 4 bases at V and 5 bases at J, with 18 bases in the middle. Germline-derived CDR1 and CDR2 are LNHDA and SQIVND (reference sequence). Sequenced input: PBMCs. The clonotype originates from a woman in her forties or fifties in good health and CMV-seronegative. This chain uses TRBV19 with TRBJ1-5; D possibly corresponds to TRBD1 (5 bases). The chain's CDR3 is CASSTEAGRTDQPQHF. The DNA of the CDR3 is TGTGCCAGTAGTACCGAGGCAGGGAGGACGGATCAGCCCCAGCATTTT. Using reference TRBV19 and TRBJ1-5 for the parts outside the CDR3, the full variable domain is DGGITQSPKYLFRKEGQNVTLSCEQNLNHDAMYWYRQDPGQGLRLIYYSQIVNDFQKGDIAEGYSVSREKKESFPLTVTSAQKNPTAFYLCASSTEAGRTDQPQHFGDGTRLSIL.